Below are 31 T cell receptor beta chains sequenced from a single sample in a study of OX40 agonist ivuxolimab in advanced cancers. Profiling relied on immunoSEQ multiplex PCR, and the TCRdb table lists in-frame clones only, not all of them. The sample records 80,000 or so clones, around 90% being singletons. The material was CD4+ or CD8+ T cells sorted from blood, obtained in a trial of the OX40 agonist ivuxolimab. The receptors shown here come from an adult with an advanced solid tumor such as melanoma, head and neck, liver or kidney cancer.

The rearrangement links TRBV5-8 to TRBJ1-5; TRBD1 matches 7 bases. With 1 base clipped from V and 6 bases from J, the junction kept 7 bases outside the gene matches. Germline CDR1 and CDR2: SGHTS and YDEGEE. This CDR3 contains 15 residues. The CDR3: CASSLNRGDSQPQHF. The CDR3 bases are TGTGCCAGCAGCTTGAACAGAGGGGACAGTCAGCCCCAGCATTTT.

The CDR3 coding sequence is TGCGCCAGCAGCCCTAAAGGACCCCAGAGCGGCGAGCAGTACTTC. It encodes CASSPKGPQSGEQYF. V usage is TRBV5-1 and J usage is TRBJ2-7, with D tentatively TRBD2 (5 bases). V was shortened by 4 bases and J by 6 bases, with 20 bases between the two germline ends. Per germline, CDR1 SGHRS and CDR2 YFSETQ. The CDR3 has 15 residues.

The chain joins TRBV25-1 to TRBJ1-1; D is ambiguous. The CDR3 length is 12 residues. The germline gives CDR1 MGHDK, CDR2 SYGVNS. V lost 6 bases and J 7 bases, leaving 12 bases between the germline ends. CDR3 residues: CASREGEFEAFF. DNA for the CDR3: TGTGCCAGCAGGGAAGGTGAGTTTGAAGCTTTCTTT.

The chain uses TRBV7-5 and TRBJ2-3; TRBD1, as called in the table, went unchecked against the DNA. TRBV7-5 is given as a pseudogene. CDR3 length equals 14 residues. CDR3 amino acids: CARSSGTGPYTQYF. The CDR3 DNA follows: TGTGCCAGAAGCTCCGGGACAGGACCTTATACGCAGTATTTT.

The chain employs TRBV29-1 and TRBJ1-2; D remains ambiguous. The CDR3 contains 15 residues. V lost 2 bases, J lost 4 bases, and 17 bases lay in between. Germline CDR1 is SQVTM and CDR2 is ANQGSEA. CDR3 sequence (DNA): TGCAGCGTTGAAACCACGGGTAGGTCAGGCTATGGCTACACCTTC. Residues: CSVETTGRSGYGYTF.

The rearrangement uses TRBV5-1 and TRBJ1-2; D is undetermined. The CDR3 contains 12 residues. With 2 bases removed from V and 8 bases from J, the gap between germline ends came to 10 bases. The germline gives CDR1 SGHRS, CDR2 YFSETQ. The CDR3 DNA is TGCGCCAGCAGCTTTGACCCTGGAGGCTACACCTTC. Its translation is CASSFDPGGYTF. Looking up the rest from reference TRBV5-1 and TRBJ1-2 gives the full variable domain: KAGVTQTPRYLIKTRGQQVTLSCSPISGHRSVSWYQQTPGQGLQFLFEYFSETQRNKGNFPGRFSGRQFSNSRSEMNVSTLELGDSALYLCASSFDPGGYTFGSGTRLTVV.

The rearrangement uses TRBV27 and TRBJ2-5, with 8 bases identical to TRBD2. The CDR3 contains 15 residues. Germline V gives CDR1 MNHEY, CDR2 SMNVEV (reference sequence). Trimming took 5 bases from V and 5 from J; bases not matched to a gene: 10. The CDR3 is CASSQTRTSLETQYF. Here the CDR3 DNA reads TGTGCCAGCAGTCAGACAAGGACTAGCTTGGAGACCCAGTACTTC.

The V and J genes are TRBV27 and TRBJ1-2; D not certain. CDR3 length: 14 amino acids. V lost 0 bases to trimming and J lost 0 bases, with 5 bases between them. Germline V gene sequence: CDR1 MNHEY, CDR2 SMNVEV (reference sequence). DNA of the CDR3: TGTGCCAGCAGTTTATCGGTTCCTAACTATGGCTACACCTTC. Translating it yields CASSLSVPNYGYTF.

J is TRBJ2-7 and V is TRBV6-6, with a tentative D call TRBD1 (5 bases). Germline values: CDR1 MNHNY, CDR2 SVGAGI (reference sequence). The CDR3 has 12 residues. Trimming took off 5 bases at V and 5 bases at J, with 10 bases between the two ends. The CDR3 here is CASSNLRDEQYF. For the CDR3, the DNA is TGTGCCAGCAGTAACCTCAGGGACGAGCAGTACTTC.

J is TRBJ2-3 and V is TRBV7-2; no definite D call. The germline V and J ends were trimmed by 1 base and 4 bases, with 6 bases remaining between them. Germline V gene data show CDR1 as SGHTA and CDR2 as FQGNSA. The CDR3 length is 13 residues. In DNA form, the CDR3 reads TGTGCCAGCAGCTTAGTAGAAGCAGATACGCAGTATTTT. This gives the protein CASSLVEADTQYF.

V and J are TRBV7-6 and TRBJ1-1, with TRBD1 as a possible D gene (6 bases). The CDR3 runs to 16 residues. The germline gives CDR1 SGHVS, CDR2 FNYEAQ. Trimming removed 4 bases at V and 2 bases at J, with 17 bases between. Here the CDR3 reads CASSSRSGEVNTEAFF. CDR3 nucleotide sequence: TGTGCCAGCAGCTCCCGTTCAGGGGAGGTCAACACTGAAGCTTTCTTT.

This rearrangement joins TRBV6-6 to TRBJ2-2; TRBD2 agrees at 11 bases. After removal of 4 bases from V and 8 bases from J, the junction contained 9 bases not matched to a gene. The CDR3 consists of 16 residues. Germline lookup yields CDR1 MNHNY and CDR2 SVGAGI (reference sequence). In nucleotides, the CDR3 is TGTGCCAGCAGTTCTAGACTAGCGGGGATTGGGGGGGAGCTGTTTTTT. Residues: CASSSRLAGIGGELFF.

The chain uses TRBV25-1 and TRBJ2-7; unclear D gene. CDR3 length equals 13 residues. Trimming removed 8 bases from V and 2 bases from J, with 13 bases in between. Germline V gives CDR1 MGHDK, CDR2 SYGVNS. CDR3 in amino acids: CASEGLFTYEQYF. Here the CDR3 DNA reads TGTGCCAGCGAAGGTCTTTTCACCTACGAGCAGTACTTC.

V is TRBV6-5 and J is TRBJ2-2; D not certain. The V gene's germline CDR1 is MNHEY and CDR2 SVGAGI. V shed 2 bases and J shed 6 bases, with 4 bases lying between them. The CDR3 spans 12 residues. CDR3 sequence (DNA): TGTGCCAGCAGTTACATCTCCGGGGAGCTGTTTTTT. The encoded protein is CASSYISGELFF.

This chain connects TRBV9 to TRBJ2-3; D may be TRBD1 or TRBD2 (5 bases each). Trimming removed 2 bases at V and 0 bases at J, with 10 bases between. CDR1 is SGDLS and CDR2 is YYNGEE in the germline V gene. The CDR3 runs 15 residues. The CDR3 DNA is TGTGCCAGCAGCGTCTTGGGGGAGAGCACAGATACGCAGTATTTT. Translated: CASSVLGESTDTQYF.

The chain has TRBV15 and TRBJ2-2, with 10 bases fitting TRBD1. After removal of 0 bases from V and 6 bases from J, the junction contained 1 base not matched to a gene. Looked up from germline, CDR1 is LNHNV and CDR2 is YYDKDF (reference sequence). This CDR3 is built from 15 residues. The CDR3 region is CATSREGQGSGELFF. CDR3 nucleotides: TGTGCCACCAGCAGAGAGGGACAGGGGTCCGGGGAGCTGTTTTTT. The whole variable domain, remainder taken from reference TRBV15 and TRBJ2-2, is DAMVIQNPRYQVTQFGKPVTLSCSQTLNHNVMYWYQQKSSQAPKLLFHYYDKDFNNEADTPDNFQSRRPNTSFCFLDIRSPGLGDTAMYLCATSREGQGSGELFFGEGSRLTVL.

This chain uses TRBV11-2 with TRBJ2-2; perhaps TRBD2 as D (5 bases). CDR3 length: 15 amino acids. Trimming took off 1 base at V and 1 base at J, with 7 bases between the two ends. Germline assignment: CDR1 SGHAT and CDR2 FQNNGV. Here the CDR3 reads CASSLVGLNTGELFF. The CDR3 DNA reads TGTGCCAGCAGCTTAGTTGGACTGAACACCGGGGAGCTGTTTTTT.

Only one count was recorded for this clone. The V call is TRBV27, the J call TRBJ2-1; 7 bases match TRBD1. There are 15 residues in the CDR3. V was pared by 2 bases and J by 1 base, with 2 bases of the junction left unmatched. Germline V lookup: CDR1 MNHEY, CDR2 SMNVEV (reference sequence). Written as DNA, the CDR3 is TGTGCCAGCAGTTTAACGGGACAGTCCTACAATGAGCAGTTCTTC. Amino acid sequence: CASSLTGQSYNEQFF.

This clone appeared a single time. The genes are TRBV2 and TRBJ2-2, with 7 bases that match TRBD1. This CDR3 is built from 14 residues. With 8 bases clipped from V and 4 bases from J, the junction kept 7 bases outside the gene matches. Germline values: CDR1 SNHLY, CDR2 FYNNEI. CDR3 sequence reads: CASARGFGTGELFF. The CDR3 nucleotides are TGTGCCAGCGCCAGGGGGTTTGGCACCGGGGAGCTGTTTTTT. The full variable domain, in which reference TRBV2 and TRBJ2-2 provide the parts outside the CDR3, is EPEVTQTPSHQVTQMGQEVILRCVPISNHLYFYWYRQILGQKVEFLVSFYNNEISEKSEIFDDQFSVERPDGSNFTLKIRSTKLEDSAMYFCASARGFGTGELFFGEGSRLTVL.

Written as DNA, the CDR3 is TGTGCCAGTAGTGCAGGCCGCGGCGGCGGGGAGACCCAGTACTTC. Translation gives CASSAGRGGGETQYF. The chain carries TRBV19 and TRBJ2-5; a weak D match, TRBD2 (5 bases). The CDR3 consists of 15 residues. The V gene's germline CDR1 is LNHDA and CDR2 SQIVND (reference sequence). V was shortened by 5 bases and J by 5 bases, with 18 bases between the two germline ends. Variable domain in full (rest from reference TRBV19 and TRBJ2-5): DGGITQSPKYLFRKEGQNVTLSCEQNLNHDAMYWYRQDPGQGLRLIYYSQIVNDFQKGDIAEGYSVSREKKESFPLTVTSAQKNPTAFYLCASSAGRGGGETQYFGPGTRLLVL.

The chain couples TRBV20-1 to TRBJ2-1, with D uncertain. Germline V gene data show CDR1 as DFQATT and CDR2 as SNEGSKA (reference sequence). The V and J ends lost 7 bases and 6 bases respectively, with 10 bases between them. The CDR3 runs 11 residues. CDR3 nucleotides: TGCAGTGTGGTAAATGTCAATGAGCAGTTCTTC. This gives the protein CSVVNVNEQFF.

V and J are TRBV27 and TRBJ1-1; D is unclear. Germline V lookup: CDR1 MNHEY, CDR2 SMNVEV (reference sequence). CDR3 length: 13 residues. The V end was cut by 2 bases, the J end by 1 base, with 5 bases between. CDR3 DNA: TGTGCCAGCAGTTTAAAGTCGAACACTGAAGCTTTCTTT. Translated: CASSLKSNTEAFF.

This chain connects TRBV6-1 to TRBJ2-7, with D unclear. This CDR3 has 14 amino acids. Germline-derived CDR1 and CDR2 are MNHNS and SASEGT. Deletions cut 0 bases from V and 3 bases from J, with 9 bases between. CDR3 sequence reads: CASSEAQDGYEQYF. In DNA, the CDR3 is TGTGCCAGCAGTGAAGCGCAGGACGGCTACGAGCAGTACTTC.

This chain connects TRBV19 to TRBJ2-3; 11 positions agree with TRBD2. V trimming: 5 bases; J trimming: 0 bases; junction bases outside the gene matches: 4. CDR1 and CDR2 from the germline V gene are LNHDA and SQIVND (reference sequence). The CDR3 has 16 amino acids. The CDR3 loop reads CASSLLAGGSTDTQYF. The CDR3 region has the DNA TGTGCCAGTAGTTTGCTAGCGGGGGGTAGCACAGATACGCAGTATTTT.

The chain combines TRBV18 with TRBJ2-1; 10 nucleotides line up with TRBD2. CDR1 and CDR2 from the germline V gene are KGHSH and LQKENI. The CDR3 has 18 residues. J gave up 8 bases and V 2 bases, and 15 bases lay outside the gene matches. The CDR3 coding sequence is TGTGCCAGCTCACCATTTCCGTCTAGCGGGAGTGTATCCGATGAGCAGTTCTTC. Translation gives CASSPFPSSGSVSDEQFF.

This chain uses TRBV5-1 with TRBJ1-4; tentative D call: TRBD1 (5 bases). Deletions cut 5 bases from V and 8 bases from J, with 16 bases between. Per germline, CDR1 SGHRS and CDR2 YFSETQ. The CDR3 consists of 14 residues. The CDR3 is CASSRQLSAEKLFF. The CDR3 DNA reads as TGCGCCAGCAGTAGACAGCTAAGTGCCGAAAAACTGTTTTTT.

The rearrangement links TRBV6-6 to TRBJ1-1, with 7 bases lining up with TRBD1. The CDR3 sequence is 15 residues long. The germline gives CDR1 MNHNY, CDR2 SVGAGI (reference sequence). V lost 2 bases to trimming and J lost 0 bases; unmatched junction nucleotides: 3. The CDR3 region has the DNA TGTGCCAGCAGTTACACCGGACAGGTGAACACTGAAGCTTTCTTT. It translates to CASSYTGQVNTEAFF.

This CDR3 reads CASMDRAKETQYF. The CDR3 region has the DNA TGTGCCAGTATGGACAGGGCTAAAGAGACCCAGTACTTC. The V call is TRBV19, the J call TRBJ2-5, with 8 bases fitting TRBD1. CDR3 length: 13 amino acids. The junction had 4 bases not matched to a gene; V was cut back by 7 bases and J by 3 bases. Per the germline V gene, CDR1 is LNHDA and CDR2 is SQIVND (reference sequence).

The chain recombines TRBV30 with TRBJ2-2; unclear D gene. Trimming removed 3 bases from V and 4 bases from J, with 3 bases in between. The V gene's germline CDR1 is GTSNPN and CDR2 SVGIG (reference sequence). This CDR3 spans 11 amino acids. The chain's CDR3 is CAWRFTGELFF. The CDR3 DNA follows: TGTGCCTGGAGGTTCACCGGGGAGCTGTTTTTT.

V gene TRBV5-1 combines with J gene TRBJ1-4; unclear D gene. The length of the CDR3 is 14 residues. The ends were cut back, 0 bases at V and 8 bases at J, with 11 bases in the middle. CDR1 is SGHRS, CDR2 YFSETQ, per germline. CDR3 protein: CASSLVGPQEKLFF. DNA for the CDR3: TGCGCCAGCAGCTTGGTTGGACCCCAAGAAAAACTGTTTTTT.

V and J are TRBV18 and TRBJ2-2, with TRBD1 matching over 7 bases. With V trimmed by 2 bases and J by 1 base, 4 bases remained unmatched. Germline CDR1 is KGHSH and CDR2 is LQKENI. The CDR3 length is 16 residues. CDR3 amino acids: CASSPSRQGNTGELFF. Written as DNA, the CDR3 is TGTGCCAGCTCACCATCCCGACAGGGGAACACCGGGGAGCTGTTTTTT. The whole variable domain, filled in from reference TRBV18 and TRBJ2-2, reads NAGVMQNPRHLVRRRGQEARLRCSPMKGHSHVYWYRQLPEEGLKFMVYLQKENIIDESGMPKERFSAEFPKEGPSILRIQQVVRGDSAAYFCASSPSRQGNTGELFFGEGSRLTVL.